These 18 T cell receptor beta chains share one sample of origin, sequenced in a study of high-grade serous ovarian cancer treatment subgroups. Tumor samples were taken before definitive surgery or chemotherapy. The table came from immunoSEQ multiplex PCR; TCRdb's copy has only in-frame clones and leaves some out. The data show fewer than 35,000 clones, with about 86% seen just once and under 2.5% held by the top ten. The sequencing sample was made of tumor tissue. The receptor set was obtained from a human donor with high-grade serous ovarian cancer.

The chain combines TRBV2 with TRBJ2-2; D possibly corresponds to TRBD1 (6 bases). CDR3 length: 15 amino acids. Per germline, CDR1 SNHLY and CDR2 FYNNEI. V was cut by 5 bases and J by 1 base, with 11 bases left in between. The DNA of the CDR3 is TGTGCCAGCAGTTGGCAGGGGTTGAACACCGGGGAGCTGTTTTTT. It is translated as CASSWQGLNTGELFF.

The chain recombines TRBV15 with TRBJ2-3; 12 bases line up with TRBD2. CDR1 and CDR2 (germline): LNHNV, YYDKDF (reference sequence). The CDR3 covers 17 residues. The junction had 4 bases not matched to a gene; V was cut back by 0 bases and J by 3 bases. The DNA for the CDR3 is TGTGCCACCAGCAGAGATCTGACTAGCGGGAGTACAGATACGCAGTATTTT. Its protein is CATSRDLTSGSTDTQYF.

The V and J genes are TRBV7-9 and TRBJ2-3, with 10 bases matching TRBD2. The V segment lost 5 bases and the J segment 10 bases; nucleotides outside the gene matches: 3. The CDR3 has 12 amino acids. The V gene's germline CDR1 is SEHNR and CDR2 FQNEAQ (reference sequence). The CDR3 coding sequence is TGTGCCAGCAGCAAAAGCGGGAGGGCGCAGTATTTT. Amino acids: CASSKSGRAQYF. The complete variable domain, with remaining parts taken from reference TRBV7-9 and TRBJ2-3, reads DTGVSQNPRHKITKRGQNVTFRCDPISEHNRLYWYRQTLGQGPEFLTYFQNEAQLEKSRLLSDRFSAERPKGSFSTLEIQRTEQGDSAMYLCASSKSGRAQYFGPGTRLTVL.

CDR3 nucleotides: TGTGCCAGCAGTGACCGACCCCCTGCAACTAATGAAAAACTGTTTTTT. Its translation: CASSDRPPATNEKLFF. The rearrangement links TRBV6-1 to TRBJ1-4; D gene ambiguous. Germline V gene lookup returns CDR1 MNHNS and CDR2 SASEGT. Trimming shortened V by 3 bases and J by 0 bases, and 11 bases separated the two germline ends. The CDR3 is made up of 16 amino acids.

This clone was picked up one time. In the same sample, other DNA sequences code for this CDR3. CDR3 loop: CASSLGASGNTIYF. In nucleotides, the CDR3 is TGCGCCAGCAGCCTAGGGGCCTCTGGAAACACCATATATTTT. V gene TRBV5-1 combines with J gene TRBJ1-3; TRBD1 is a possible D gene (5 bases). There are 14 residues in the CDR3. Trimming left V 4 bases short and J 0 bases short, with 8 bases between. Per germline, CDR1 SGHRS and CDR2 YFSETQ.

The chain is built from TRBV9 and TRBJ2-1; D is ambiguous. The V and J ends lost 0 bases and 7 bases respectively, with 17 bases between them. Germline V gives CDR1 SGDLS, CDR2 YYNGEE. The CDR3 extends over 16 amino acids. Here the CDR3 reads CASSVGGSYSQNEQFF. The CDR3 DNA is TGTGCCAGCAGCGTAGGTGGCTCTTACTCTCAAAATGAGCAGTTCTTC.

CDR3 region: CASSLAQANEKLFF. CDR3 bases: TGCGCCAGCAGCTTGGCCCAGGCGAATGAAAAACTGTTTTTT. The chain has TRBV5-1 and TRBJ1-4; D not certain. CDR1 and CDR2 (germline): SGHRS, YFSETQ. CDR3 length: 14 residues. V was pared by 0 bases and J by 5 bases, with 8 bases between. The full variable domain, rest sourced from reference TRBV5-1 and TRBJ1-4, is KAGVTQTPRYLIKTRGQQVTLSCSPISGHRSVSWYQQTPGQGLQFLFEYFSETQRNKGNFPGRFSGRQFSNSRSEMNVSTLELGDSALYLCASSLAQANEKLFFGSGTQLSVL.

This clone was observed once. The chain combines TRBV15 with TRBJ2-5; 9 nucleotides agree with TRBD1. The DNA end favors TRBJ2-7, so the J call may be wrong. Germline V gene lookup returns CDR1 LNHNV and CDR2 YYDKDF (reference sequence). This CDR3 contains 14 residues. The CDR3 DNA is TGTGCCACCAGCAGACCCGGGACAGGGAACGAGCAGTACTTC. Translated, it gives CATSRPGTGNEQYF.

The chain carries TRBV5-6 and TRBJ2-7; D is possibly TRBD1 or TRBD2 (6 bases each). The CDR3 has 16 amino acids. Germline values: CDR1 SGHDT, CDR2 YYEEEE. The V gene lost 2 bases and the J gene lost 3 bases, with 18 bases spanning the gap. Written as DNA, the CDR3 is TGTGCCAGCAGCTTTTGGGGGGACACAACTAACTACGAGCAGTACTTC. It codes for CASSFWGDTTNYEQYF.

The chain joins TRBV27 to TRBJ1-2, with a possible D match to TRBD1 (5 bases). The germline CDR1 and CDR2 sequences are MNHEY and SMNVEV (reference sequence). The CDR3 consists of 15 residues. V gave up 2 bases and J gave up 0 bases, with 10 bases separating them. The CDR3 protein is CASSLVSGPNYGYTF. In DNA form, the CDR3 reads TGTGCCAGCAGTTTAGTTTCGGGGCCTAACTATGGCTACACCTTC.

V gene TRBV27 combines with J gene TRBJ2-5; 9 bases line up with TRBD1. The CDR3 loop spans 14 amino acids. V was pared by 3 bases and J by 2 bases, with 1 base of the junction left unmatched. Germline-derived CDR1 and CDR2 are MNHEY and SMNVEV (reference sequence). The CDR3 protein is CASSFGTGQETQYF. The CDR3 DNA is TGTGCCAGCAGTTTCGGGACAGGGCAAGAGACCCAGTACTTC.

The gene calls are TRBV9 and TRBJ1-5, with D perhaps matching TRBD1 (5 bases). V was pared by 4 bases and J by 2 bases, with 7 bases between. The CDR3 is 13 residues long. Germline CDR1 reads SGDLS; CDR2 reads YYNGEE. The CDR3 DNA reads as TGTGCCAGCAGCTCGGGGGGCAATCAGCCCCAGCATTTT. This codes for CASSSGGNQPQHF.

The genes are TRBV9 and TRBJ2-3, with TRBD2 matching 11 bases. Germline CDR1 reads SGDLS; CDR2 reads YYNGEE. This CDR3 contains 17 residues. Trimming cost V 4 bases and J 0 bases; bases outside gene matches: 7. The CDR3 region has the DNA TGTGCCAGCAGCCCCCGGGGGACTAGCGGAAGCACAGATACGCAGTATTTT. This encodes CASSPRGTSGSTDTQYF.

In nucleotides, the CDR3 is TGCGCCAGCAGCCAAGCAGTACTAGCGGGAGGGTCGGAGCAGTACTTC. Its protein is CASSQAVLAGGSEQYF. The V gene is TRBV4-1, the J gene TRBJ2-7; 13 nucleotides line up with TRBD2. The CDR3 runs 16 residues. The V and J ends lost 1 base and 7 bases, in that order; junction bases with no gene match: 7. CDR1 is MGHRA, CDR2 YSYEKL, per germline.

The chain carries TRBV10-1 and TRBJ1-3; no clear D gene. V lost 0 bases to trimming and J lost 0 bases, with 9 bases between them. CDR1 and CDR2 (germline): WNHNN, SYGVQD (reference sequence). The CDR3 has 16 residues. The CDR3 DNA sequence: TGCGCCAGCAGTGAGTCGACCGGCGACTCTGGAAACACCATATATTTT. The encoded protein is CASSESTGDSGNTIYF.

The CDR3 DNA reads TGTGCCAGCATAGGGACAGGGGCTATTCAAGAGACCCAGTACTTC. Its protein product is CASIGTGAIQETQYF. The chain has TRBV28 and TRBJ2-5; 10 bases align to TRBD1. V lost 7 bases to trimming and J lost 2 bases; unmatched junction nucleotides: 7. Per the germline V gene, CDR1 is MDHEN and CDR2 is SYDVKM. There are 15 residues in the CDR3.

This chain uses TRBV30 with TRBJ2-5, with 7 nucleotides matching TRBD2. The J call may be mistaken, given a closer DNA end match to TRBJ2-7. CDR3 length: 14 amino acids. CDR1 and CDR2 from the germline V gene are GTSNPN and SVGIG (reference sequence). CDR3 DNA sequence: TGTGCCTGGAGGTGGGGGGGGAGCTCCTACGAGCAGTACTTC. It translates to CAWRWGGSSYEQYF.

The V call is TRBV5-1, the J call TRBJ2-7, with a weak D call TRBD1 (5 bases). V was shortened by 1 base and J by 3 bases, with 8 bases between the two germline ends. Per germline, CDR1 SGHRS and CDR2 YFSETQ. CDR3 length: 13 residues. The CDR3, as DNA: TGCGCCAGCAGCTTGTTGACAGACTACGAGCAGTACTTC. This translates into CASSLLTDYEQYF.